These 25 T cell receptor beta chains were all obtained from the same sample, sequenced in a study of T-cell memory formation after mild COVID-19. MiXCR was run by TCRdb on the 5' RACE reads, yielding one entry per CDR3 protein. The sample includes roughly 600,000 distinct CDR3 sequences, over 15% of them seen just once. The specimen sequenced was PBMCs or a T cell subset sorted from them (not recorded which). The receptors derive from an adult woman who had mild COVID-19 (a few samples of this study predate the infection). Cell type and time point are not known.

V and J are TRBV5-1 and TRBJ1-2, with 11 bases identical to TRBD1. Germline V gives CDR1 SGHRS, CDR2 YFSETQ. After removal of 4 bases from V and 4 bases from J, the junction contained 6 bases not matched to a gene. The CDR3 is 15 residues long. CDR3 nucleotides: TGCGCCAGCAGCGTTTCCGGGACAGGGGGCTATGGCTACACCTTC. Translation: CASSVSGTGGYGYTF. The variable domain in full, with the rest retrieved from reference TRBV5-1 and TRBJ1-2, is KAGVTQTPRYLIKTRGQQVTLSCSPISGHRSVSWYQQTPGQGLQFLFEYFSETQRNKGNFPGRFSGRQFSNSRSEMNVSTLELGDSALYLCASSVSGTGGYGYTFGSGTRLTVV.

This clonotype was seen only a few times. The genes are TRBV18 and TRBJ2-1; 11 bases are a match to TRBD2. With V trimmed by 0 bases and J by 3 bases, 4 bases remained unmatched. The CDR3 length is 17 residues. The germline V gene has CDR1 KGHSH and CDR2 LQKENI. The CDR3 spells CASSPPSGTSGYNEQFF. Here the CDR3 DNA reads TGTGCCAGCTCACCACCTTCCGGGACTAGCGGCTACAATGAGCAGTTCTTC.

The chain recombines TRBV7-2 with TRBJ2-7, with TRBD2 as a possible D gene (5 bases). The CDR3 sequence is 15 residues long. Germline V CDR1 and CDR2: SGHTA, FQGNSA. Trimming removed 5 bases at V and 2 bases at J, with 16 bases between. CDR3 amino acids: CASSPQAETAYEQYF. CDR3 coding DNA: TGTGCCAGCAGCCCCCAAGCGGAAACAGCCTACGAGCAGTACTTC.

This clonotype was found many times. The genes are TRBV5-1 and TRBJ2-5; TRBD2 might be the D (6 bases). V gave up 3 bases and J gave up 3 bases, with 12 bases separating them. The CDR3 runs 14 residues. Per the germline V gene, CDR1 is SGHRS and CDR2 is YFSETQ. CDR3 bases: TGCGCCAGCAGCTCAACTAGCACCGAAGAGACCCAGTACTTC. Translating it yields CASSSTSTEETQYF.

The chain recombines TRBV6-5 with TRBJ2-1; TRBD2 aligns across 15 bases. This CDR3 is built from 16 residues. V dropped 1 base and J dropped 7; count of bases not matched to a gene: 2. Germline V gene sequence: CDR1 MNHEY, CDR2 SVGAGI. The CDR3 DNA is TGTGCCAGCAGTTACTGGACTAGCGGGAGGGTTAATGAGCAGTTCTTC. Protein: CASSYWTSGRVNEQFF.

This clonotype was counted a few times. The rearrangement joins TRBV29-1 to TRBJ2-3, with D possibly TRBD2 on 7 matching bases. The germline V and J ends were trimmed by 6 bases and 4 bases, with 20 bases remaining between them. Germline CDR1 SQVTM, CDR2 ANQGSEA. CDR3 length equals 15 residues. Here the CDR3 reads CSVRGGGRIPDTQYF. DNA for the CDR3: TGCAGCGTCCGCGGGGGCGGGAGAATTCCAGATACGCAGTATTTT.

The chain is built from TRBV12-3 or TRBV12-4 and TRBJ1-2; 7 bases fit TRBD1. The CDR3 extends over 13 amino acids. Germline trimming cut 8 bases from V and 2 bases from J; bases unmatched to any gene: 5. The CDR3 DNA sequence: TGTGCCAGCGACTCGACAGGGAACTATGGCTACACCTTC. Translating gives CASDSTGNYGYTF.

This clonotype was picked up a small number of times. The V call is TRBV7-9, the J call TRBJ1-2, with TRBD1 as a possible D gene (6 bases). Germline loops: CDR1 SEHNR, CDR2 FQNEAQ (reference sequence). The CDR3 runs 15 residues. V was pared by 3 bases and J by 3 bases, with 14 bases between. The CDR3 sequence: CASSLTQGRDYGYTF. In DNA, the CDR3 is TGTGCCAGCAGCTTGACACAGGGACGGGACTATGGCTACACCTTC.

In its sample, this clonotype was seen a few times. The chain couples TRBV10-3 to TRBJ2-3; 9 bases are shared with TRBD2. The ends lost 3 bases at V and 2 bases at J; junction bases unmatched: 3. The CDR3 covers 15 residues. Germline-derived CDR1 and CDR2 are ENHRY and SYGVKD. The CDR3 coding sequence is TGTGCCATCAGTGAACCGGGACTAGCCACAGATACGCAGTATTTT. This translates into CAISEPGLATDTQYF.

The chain links TRBV7-3 to TRBJ1-1, with unresolved D. V lost 2 bases, J lost 1 base, and 8 bases lay in between. CDR1 is SGHTA and CDR2 is FQGTGA in the germline V gene. The length of the CDR3 is 14 residues. CDR3 nucleotide sequence: TGTGCCAGCAGCTTAGGGTTCGGGAACACTGAAGCTTTCTTT. Translation: CASSLGFGNTEAFF.

The V gene is TRBV12-3 or TRBV12-4, the J gene TRBJ2-3; D gene unclear. The V and J ends lost 3 bases and 6 bases respectively, with 10 bases between them. The CDR3 is made up of 13 amino acids. DNA for the CDR3: TGTGCCAGCAGTTTCCCCCCCTCTGATACGCAGTATTTT. Translating gives CASSFPPSDTQYF.

The table lists this clonotype with many counts. The chain combines TRBV5-1 with TRBJ1-3; weak D call: TRBD1 (5 bases). The CDR3 has 14 residues. Trimming removed 4 bases from V and 8 bases from J, with 16 bases in between. Germline assignment: CDR1 SGHRS and CDR2 YFSETQ. The CDR3 loop is CASSPYQGADTIYF. Here the CDR3 DNA reads TGCGCCAGCAGCCCATACCAGGGTGCCGACACCATATATTTT.

Ten or more counts support this clonotype. V usage is TRBV12-3 or TRBV12-4 and J usage is TRBJ2-2; TRBD1 might be the D (6 bases). V lost 5 bases and J 7 bases, leaving 14 bases between the germline ends. The CDR3 contains 14 residues. In DNA, the CDR3 is TGTGCCAGCAGTCTCGGGACACGGGGCGGGGAGCTGTTTTTT. Its protein is CASSLGTRGGELFF.

The genes are TRBV15 and TRBJ2-5; D might be TRBD2 (6 bases). Trimming stripped 8 bases from V and 4 bases from J, with 17 bases between. Germline assignment: CDR1 LNHNV and CDR2 YYDKDF (reference sequence). This CDR3 comprises 14 residues. The CDR3 DNA follows: TGTGCCACCGAGGGTAGCGGAGGCCCAGAGACCCAGTACTTC. As protein: CATEGSGGPETQYF. The complete variable domain, with remaining parts taken from reference TRBV15 and TRBJ2-5, reads DAMVIQNPRYQVTQFGKPVTLSCSQTLNHNVMYWYQQKSSQAPKLLFHYYDKDFNNEADTPDNFQSRRPNTSFCFLDIRSPGLGDTAMYLCATEGSGGPETQYFGPGTRLLVL.

This chain uses TRBV18 with TRBJ2-5; a weak D match, TRBD2 (5 bases). The CDR3 contains 15 residues. V lost 3 bases, J lost 3 bases, and 14 bases lay in between. CDR1 KGHSH and CDR2 LQKENI come from the germline V gene. CDR3 sequence reads: CASSPLPRRKETQYF. Here the CDR3 DNA reads TGTGCCAGCTCACCGCTCCCCCGGAGGAAAGAGACCCAGTACTTC.

A few counts support this clonotype. This chain joins TRBV7-2 and TRBJ1-1, with D tentatively TRBD1 (5 bases). The germline V and J ends were trimmed by 5 bases and 4 bases, with 20 bases remaining between them. CDR3 length: 16 residues. The V gene's germline CDR1 is SGHTA and CDR2 FQGNSA. This CDR3 reads CASSVVPTWGGTEAFF. CDR3 DNA sequence: TGTGCCAGCAGCGTCGTCCCGACATGGGGCGGCACTGAAGCTTTCTTT.

This clonotype was counted at least ten times. This sequence joins TRBV15 and TRBJ2-4; D gene uncertain. In germline, CDR1 is LNHNV, CDR2 YYDKDF (reference sequence). CDR3 length: 14 residues. V was trimmed by 4 bases and J by 2 bases, leaving 9 bases between them. CDR3 residues: CATSKGDSKNIQYF. The DNA of the CDR3 is TGTGCCACCAGCAAAGGAGATTCCAAAAACATTCAGTACTTC. Full variable domain (remainder filled in from reference TRBV15 and TRBJ2-4): DAMVIQNPRYQVTQFGKPVTLSCSQTLNHNVMYWYQQKSSQAPKLLFHYYDKDFNNEADTPDNFQSRRPNTSFCFLDIRSPGLGDTAMYLCATSKGDSKNIQYFGAGTRLSVL.

The V gene is TRBV3-1, the J gene TRBJ1-5; a weak D match, TRBD1 (5 bases). Looked up from germline, CDR1 is LGHDT and CDR2 is YNNKEL (reference sequence). The CDR3 has 10 residues. This chain's CDR3 is CAAGNQPQHF. CDR3 nucleotides: TGTGCAGCAGGGAATCAGCCCCAGCATTTT.

This clonotype was detected only a few times. The chain has TRBV7-9 and TRBJ1-3, with D perhaps TRBD1 (5 bases). This CDR3 contains 18 residues. Trimming stripped 6 bases from V and 2 bases from J, with 23 bases between. Germline V gene data show CDR1 as SEHNR and CDR2 as FQNEAQ (reference sequence). The CDR3 region has the DNA TGTGCCAGCAGTCAACAGGCCTCGGGTATCAGGACTGGAAACACCATATATTTT. It translates to CASSQQASGIRTGNTIYF. Full variable domain (missing parts from reference TRBV7-9 and TRBJ1-3): DTGVSQNPRHKITKRGQNVTFRCDPISEHNRLYWYRQTLGQGPEFLTYFQNEAQLEKSRLLSDRFSAERPKGSFSTLEIQRTEQGDSAMYLCASSQQASGIRTGNTIYFGEGSWLTVV.

In its sample, this clonotype was seen a few times. The CDR3: CASSLTDGYNEQFF. DNA of the CDR3: TGTGCCAGCAGTTTAACCGACGGATACAATGAGCAGTTCTTC. The chain recombines TRBV12-3 or TRBV12-4 with TRBJ2-1, with D uncertain. Trimming removed 2 bases at V and 4 bases at J, with 9 bases between. This CDR3 spans 14 amino acids.

This clonotype showed up many times. The V and J genes are TRBV19 and TRBJ2-1; 7 bases are a match to TRBD2. CDR3 length: 13 amino acids. The ends lost 7 bases at V and 6 bases at J; junction bases unmatched: 6. Germline V gene sequence: CDR1 LNHDA, CDR2 SQIVND (reference sequence). The CDR3 bases are TGTGCCAGTACCGGGACGGGGGGCAATGAGCAGTTCTTC. It codes for CASTGTGGNEQFF.

Only a few counts were recorded for this clonotype. This sequence joins TRBV7-2 and TRBJ2-1; 7 bases fit TRBD2. V dropped 4 bases and J dropped 6; count of bases not matched to a gene: 15. The CDR3 sequence is 17 residues long. Germline V gene data show CDR1 as SGHTA and CDR2 as FQGNSA. This chain's CDR3 is CASSSRGQGGRGNEQFF. In DNA, the CDR3 is TGTGCCAGCAGCTCCCGGGGCCAGGGAGGGCGGGGCAATGAGCAGTTCTTC.

This clonotype has a handful of counts. CDR3 in amino acids: CSVVGQNYDEQYF. Written as DNA, the CDR3 is TGCAGCGTTGTTGGACAGAATTACGACGAGCAGTACTTC. The genes are TRBV29-1 and TRBJ2-7; a possible D gene is TRBD1 (6 bases). Germline CDR1 SQVTM, CDR2 ANQGSEA. CDR3 length equals 13 residues. Trimming removed 4 bases at V and 5 bases at J, with 15 bases between.

This sequence joins TRBV6-5 and TRBJ2-7; 9 bases map to TRBD2. Germline V CDR1 and CDR2: MNHEY, SVGAGI. The CDR3 extends over 15 amino acids. V shed 5 bases, J shed 4 bases, and the junction held 9 bases outside the gene matches. DNA of the CDR3: TGTGCCAGCAGTAAACTCCCGGCGGGGGGGTACGAGCAGTACTTC. As protein: CASSKLPAGGYEQYF.

The J gene is TRBJ1-4, the V gene TRBV5-5, with TRBD1 matching 7 bases. Trimming at V came to 4 bases and at J to 10 bases, leaving 10 bases not matched to a gene. The CDR3 extends over 14 amino acids. The germline V gene encodes CDR1 SGHKS and CDR2 YYEKEE (reference sequence). CDR3 nucleotides: TGTGCCAGCAGCCCGGGACAGAACTTTGGAAAACTGTTTTTT. This translates into CASSPGQNFGKLFF.